This T cell receptor (beta chain) derives from a study of cytomegalovirus exposure and HLA in healthy donors. Vbeta (60) and Jbeta (13) primers were used in the PCR. Method: immunoSEQ multiplex PCR; TCRdb's copy keeps in-frame clones and lacks some. Of 200,000 to 250,000 clones detected, about 83% appear once; the ten largest clones hold over 1%. The V gene lost 0 bases and the J gene lost 0 bases, with 21 bases spanning the gap. The CDR3 is 20 amino acids. The germline V gene has CDR1 MGHRA and CDR2 YSYEKL. The chain recombines TRBV4-1 with TRBJ2-1, with D tentatively TRBD2 (6 bases). The clonotype was recovered from a human donor in good health. Sequenced input: PBMCs. Here the CDR3 reads CASSQDGRLEWGSSYNEQFF. CDR3 coding DNA: TGCGCCAGCAGCCAAGATGGGAGACTAGAATGGGGAAGCTCCTACAATGAGCAGTTCTTC.